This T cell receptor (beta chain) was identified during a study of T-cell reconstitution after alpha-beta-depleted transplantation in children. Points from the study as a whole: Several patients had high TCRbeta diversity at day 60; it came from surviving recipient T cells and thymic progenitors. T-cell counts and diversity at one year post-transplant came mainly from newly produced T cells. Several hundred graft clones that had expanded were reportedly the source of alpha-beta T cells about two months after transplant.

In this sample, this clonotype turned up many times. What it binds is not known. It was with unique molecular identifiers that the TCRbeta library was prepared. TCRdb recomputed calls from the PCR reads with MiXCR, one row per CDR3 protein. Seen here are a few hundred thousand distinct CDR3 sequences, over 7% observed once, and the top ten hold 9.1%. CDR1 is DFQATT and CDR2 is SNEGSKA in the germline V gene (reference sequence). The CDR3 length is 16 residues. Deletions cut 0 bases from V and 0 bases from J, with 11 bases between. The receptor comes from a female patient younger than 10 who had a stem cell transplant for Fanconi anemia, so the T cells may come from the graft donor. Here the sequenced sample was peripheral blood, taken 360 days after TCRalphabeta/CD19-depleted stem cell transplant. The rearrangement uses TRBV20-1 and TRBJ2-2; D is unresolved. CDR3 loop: CSARDPRRANTGELFF. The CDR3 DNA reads TGCAGTGCTAGAGATCCGCGACGCGCGAACACCGGGGAGCTGTTTTTT.